Presented here are 18 T cell receptor beta chains from one specimen sequenced in a study of human T cells and chemical hapten exposure. TCRdb passed the RACE reads through MiXCR, listing each CDR3 protein once. The data hold roughly 98,000 distinct CDR3 sequences, with 9.5% to 15% observed a single time. Time point reported: patch test 1, 2 weeks after DPC sensitization. The treatment was: therapeutic diphenylcyclopropenone sensitization with weekly scalp DPC. The sample in question was whole blood, obtained in connection with sensitization to the hapten diphenylcyclopropenone (DPC). Receptors were obtained from a woman aged 40 to 50 with alopecia areata. Some clones in this sample may be carry-over from other donors' samples.

This clonotype was seen repeatedly, ten times or more. V gene TRBV6-4 combines with J gene TRBJ2-1; D might be TRBD2 (6 bases). The germline CDR1 and CDR2 sequences are MRHNA and SNTAGT. V lost 2 bases, J lost 4 bases, and 12 bases lay in between. CDR3 length equals 15 residues. The CDR3 region has the DNA TGTGCCAGCAGTGACGCGGAGGGAGCTTACAATGAGCAGTTCTTC. It specifies CASSDAEGAYNEQFF.

This clonotype was counted at least ten times. The chain combines TRBV7-9 with TRBJ2-5, with TRBD1 matching 7 bases. The CDR3 contains 15 residues. V lost 4 bases and J lost 4; bases outside the gene matches: 9. CDR1 is SEHNR and CDR2 is FQNEAQ in the germline V gene (reference sequence). The CDR3 loop is CASSSLVGQRETQYF. In DNA form, the CDR3 reads TGTGCCAGCAGCTCCCTAGTGGGACAGAGAGAGACCCAGTACTTC.

This clonotype has ten or more counts. The rearrangement links TRBV3-1 to TRBJ1-2; no definite D call. The CDR3 runs 15 residues. Germline V CDR1 and CDR2: LGHDT, YNNKEL (reference sequence). V gave up 4 bases and J gave up 5 bases, with 17 bases separating them. In DNA form, the CDR3 reads TGTGCCAGCAGCCCCGTACGGGGTTTATTTTATGGCTACACCTTC. Protein sequence: CASSPVRGLFYGYTF.

In this sample, this clonotype turned up a few times. The V call is TRBV6-1, the J call TRBJ1-3; a possible D gene is TRBD1 (5 bases). Trimming stripped 5 bases from V and 2 bases from J, with 13 bases between. CDR1 is MNHNS, CDR2 SASEGT, per germline. The CDR3 consists of 15 residues. The CDR3 sequence: CASSRTFRTGNTIYF. For the CDR3, the DNA is TGTGCCAGCAGTCGGACATTTAGAACTGGAAACACCATATATTTT.

This clonotype has more than one count but fewer than ten. The chain links TRBV28 to TRBJ1-1; a weak D match, TRBD1 (5 bases). This CDR3 contains 14 residues. CDR1 and CDR2 from the germline V gene are MDHEN and SYDVKM. V dropped 6 bases and J dropped 0 bases, with 11 bases sitting between them. CDR3 residues: CASSTGGLNTEAFF. The CDR3 region has the DNA TGTGCCAGCAGCACCGGGGGATTGAACACTGAAGCTTTCTTT.

This clonotype appeared a few times. V and J are TRBV7-2 and TRBJ1-5; 7 bases match TRBD1. This CDR3 spans 15 amino acids. Germline lookup yields CDR1 SGHTA and CDR2 FQGNSA. Unmatched junction bases numbered 5, after V lost 2 bases and J lost 4 bases. The CDR3 DNA sequence: TGTGCCAGCAGCTTAACAGGGGACGGGAATCAGCCCCAGCATTTT. It encodes CASSLTGDGNQPQHF.

This clonotype turned up a few times. The V gene is TRBV14, the J gene TRBJ2-3; 7 bases are shared with TRBD2. Germline V gene sequence: CDR1 SGHDN, CDR2 FVKESK. The V and J ends lost 1 base and 2 bases, in that order; junction bases with no gene match: 12. The CDR3 is made up of 18 amino acids. The CDR3 loop reads CASSQVRIAGANTDTQYF. The CDR3 region has the DNA TGTGCCAGCAGCCAAGTTCGTATTGCGGGAGCAAACACAGATACGCAGTATTTT. The full variable domain, with the rest looked up from reference TRBV14 and TRBJ2-3, is EAGVTQFPSHSVIEKGQTVTLRCDPISGHDNLYWYRRVMGKEIKFLLHFVKESKQDESGMPNNRFLAERTGGTYSTLKVQPAELEDSGVYFCASSQVRIAGANTDTQYFGPGTRLTVL.

The rearrangement uses TRBV14 and TRBJ2-1; no clear D. Per the germline V gene, CDR1 is SGHDN and CDR2 is FVKESK. The V end lost 4 bases, the J end lost 10 bases, and 17 bases lay between the germline ends. This CDR3 spans 14 amino acids. CDR3 region: CASSPALPSREQFF. The CDR3 coding sequence is TGTGCCAGCAGCCCTGCCCTACCATCCCGGGAGCAGTTCTTC.

This clonotype was counted at least ten times. A read error may produce the germline difference seen at one junction end. This chain connects TRBV28 to TRBJ1-5; TRBD1 aligns across 9 bases. Germline CDR1 is MDHEN and CDR2 is SYDVKM. The CDR3 length is 12 residues. CDR3 bases: TGTGCCAGCAGGAACAGGGACAGGGCGATTGGTTTT. Translation gives CASRNRDRAIGF.

The CDR3 coding sequence is TGTGCCAGCAGTGAGAAAGGGTCGAACACTGAAGCTTTCTTT. Protein sequence: CASSEKGSNTEAFF. The chain has TRBV2 and TRBJ1-1; D not certain. This CDR3 has 14 residues. Germline-derived CDR1 and CDR2 are SNHLY and FYNNEI. V shed 3 bases and J shed 1 base, with 9 bases lying between them.

In its sample, this clonotype was seen a few times. The V and J genes are TRBV27 and TRBJ2-1, with a possible D match to TRBD2 (5 bases). The V end was cut by 3 bases, the J end by 3 bases, with 6 bases between. This CDR3 has 13 residues. Germline V gene sequence: CDR1 MNHEY, CDR2 SMNVEV (reference sequence). CDR3 loop: CASSFGNYNEQFF. The DNA for the CDR3 is TGTGCCAGCAGTTTCGGGAACTACAATGAGCAGTTCTTC.

Only a few counts were recorded for this clonotype. The chain combines TRBV6-8 with TRBJ2-2; 7 nucleotides line up with TRBD1. The CDR3 contains 13 residues. The V and J ends lost 8 bases and 6 bases, in that order; junction bases with no gene match: 6. Germline V gives CDR1 MNHGY, CDR2 SAAAGT. In DNA form, the CDR3 reads TGTGCCAGCCCGAGGGGGCGTCCCGGGGAGCTGTTTTTT. Protein: CASPRGRPGELFF.

This clonotype was picked up a small number of times. J is TRBJ2-7 and V is TRBV12-3 or TRBV12-4, with 8 nucleotides matching TRBD1. J was trimmed by 6 bases and V by 5 bases; bases with no gene match: 9. This CDR3 is built from 14 residues. Here the CDR3 reads CASSPRQGSGEQYF. CDR3 nucleotide sequence: TGTGCCAGCAGTCCCAGACAGGGGTCGGGCGAGCAGTACTTC.

This clonotype showed up just a few times. The chain employs TRBV28 and TRBJ1-1, with TRBD1 matching 7 bases. CDR1 and CDR2 (germline): MDHEN, SYDVKM. This CDR3 spans 12 amino acids. V lost 6 bases, J lost 7 bases, and 5 bases stayed unmatched. In DNA form, the CDR3 reads TGTGCCAGCAGACAGGGGATCAGTGAAGCTTTCTTT. It yields the protein CASRQGISEAFF.

This chain uses TRBV5-1 with TRBJ2-7; 8 bases match TRBD2. In germline, CDR1 is SGHRS, CDR2 YFSETQ. V lost 7 bases and J lost 2; bases outside the gene matches: 5. The CDR3 has 13 amino acids. The DNA for the CDR3 is TGCGCCAGCCGTACTAGCGGAACCTACGAGCAGTACTTC. Translation: CASRTSGTYEQYF.

The table lists this clonotype with a few counts. The chain combines TRBV27 with TRBJ1-4; D not resolved. Per the germline V gene, CDR1 is MNHEY and CDR2 is SMNVEV (reference sequence). Trimming took 3 bases from V and 0 from J, leaving 17 bases between them. The CDR3 has 18 residues. CDR3 residues: CASSFGTPGRSTNEKLFF. As DNA, the CDR3 is TGTGCCAGCAGTTTTGGAACCCCAGGCAGGTCAACTAATGAAAAACTGTTTTTT.

This clonotype has a count of ten or more. The rearrangement joins TRBV30 to TRBJ2-1; tentatively, D is TRBD2 (5 bases). The germline V gene encodes CDR1 GTSNPN and CDR2 SVGIG (reference sequence). This CDR3 comprises 11 residues. Trimming pared 6 bases from V and 9 bases from J, leaving 12 bases between. The CDR3 region is CACYSAAEQFF. The CDR3, as DNA: TGTGCCTGCTATAGCGCGGCTGAGCAGTTCTTC.

This rearrangement joins TRBV4-3 to TRBJ2-7, with D possibly matching TRBD2 (5 bases). Trimming took 5 bases from V and 3 from J, leaving 20 bases between them. In germline, CDR1 is LGHNA, CDR2 YSLEER. There are 16 residues in the CDR3. The CDR3, as DNA: TGCGCCAGCAGCTCTGCCGTAGAGAGCGACTACTACGAGCAGTACTTC. It is translated as CASSSAVESDYYEQYF.